The present T cell receptor (beta chain) was sequenced within a study of blood T cell repertoires in COVID-19. V shed 3 bases and J shed 5 bases, with 8 bases lying between them. Germline-derived CDR1 and CDR2 are SGHVS and FQNEAQ. This CDR3 is 13 amino acids long. The assay was immunoSEQ multiplex PCR, and TCRdb's table has in-frame clones only and misses some. The table records 280,000 or so clones, around 89% of them present only once. This TCR came from a woman in her late teens or twenties with acute COVID-19. The chain joins TRBV7-8 to TRBJ1-5; D remains ambiguous. The sequencing sample was made of PBMCs or T cells enriched from blood (not recorded which). CDR3 sequence: CASSFLRDQPQHF. CDR3 sequence (DNA): TGTGCCAGCAGCTTTCTGAGGGATCAGCCCCAGCATTTT.